Shown below are 19 T cell receptor beta chains from a single sample sequenced in a study of blood T cell repertoires in COVID-19. The table came from immunoSEQ multiplex PCR; TCRdb's copy has only in-frame clones and leaves some out. Here the sample spans 380,000 or so clones, about 90% being singletons. The material sequenced was peripheral blood. These receptors were taken from a man between 35 and 55 years old with acute or convalescent COVID-19.

The chain employs TRBV11-3 and TRBJ2-1; the match to TRBD2 covers 9 bases. J lost 8 bases, V lost 3 bases, and 8 bases had no gene match. Germline V CDR1 and CDR2: SGHNT, YENEEA. This CDR3 contains 15 residues. CDR3 amino acids: CASSFARGGLDEQFF. The DNA of the CDR3 is TGTGCCAGCAGCTTTGCGCGGGGGGGCCTAGATGAGCAGTTCTTC.

The chain combines TRBV10-2 with TRBJ2-5; 9 nucleotides align to TRBD2. The V and J ends lost 3 bases and 5 bases, in that order; junction bases with no gene match: 7. Germline loops: CDR1 WSHSY, CDR2 SAAADI. The CDR3 sequence is 15 residues long. The DNA of the CDR3 is TGCGCCAGCAGTGAACGCGGGAGGGCCGGGGAGACCCAGTACTTC. It codes for CASSERGRAGETQYF.

The chain combines TRBV7-8 with TRBJ2-7; 8 bases fit TRBD1. CDR1 is SGHVS and CDR2 is FQNEAQ in the germline V gene. The CDR3 covers 12 residues. V shed 4 bases, J shed 4 bases, and the junction held 0 bases outside the gene matches. The DNA of the CDR3 is TGTGCCAGCAGCTGGACAGGGTACGAGCAGTACTTC. This gives the protein CASSWTGYEQYF.

The J gene is TRBJ2-7, the V gene TRBV5-6, with D perhaps matching TRBD2 (5 bases). Germline lookup yields CDR1 SGHDT and CDR2 YYEEEE. Trimming stripped 1 base from V and 11 bases from J, with 16 bases between. The CDR3 extends over 13 amino acids. Here the CDR3 reads CASSLTARNGEYF. DNA for the CDR3: TGTGCCAGCAGCTTGACAGCAAGAAACGGGGAGTACTTC.

The chain joins TRBV5-4 to TRBJ1-1, with D uncertain. The germline V and J ends were trimmed by 4 bases and 5 bases, with 15 bases remaining between them. The CDR3 consists of 14 residues. From germline, CDR1 is SGHNT and CDR2 YYREEE (reference sequence). CDR3 loop: CASSTLLEGTEAFF. The CDR3 DNA reads as TGTGCCAGCAGCACATTACTCGAGGGTACTGAAGCTTTCTTT.

J is TRBJ1-1 and V is TRBV28; possibly TRBD1 for D (5 bases). V gave up 7 bases and J gave up 6 bases, with 18 bases separating them. Germline V gene data show CDR1 as MDHEN and CDR2 as SYDVKM. This CDR3 has 14 amino acids. The CDR3 region is CASISPAGRAEAFF. The CDR3 DNA reads as TGTGCCAGCATTTCCCCGGCGGGGCGCGCTGAAGCTTTCTTT.

Here the CDR3 reads CASSFGTGVTEAFF. The CDR3 coding sequence is TGTGCCAGCAGCTTCGGGACAGGAGTTACTGAAGCTTTCTTT. The V gene is TRBV5-6, the J gene TRBJ1-1; 8 bases agree with TRBD1. This CDR3 comprises 14 residues. V trimming: 2 bases; J trimming: 5 bases; junction bases outside the gene matches: 5. In germline, CDR1 is SGHDT, CDR2 YYEEEE.

This chain connects TRBV3-1 (or the pseudogene TRBV3-2) to TRBJ2-3, with TRBD2 matching over 8 bases. Germline trimming cut 2 bases from V and 6 bases from J; bases unmatched to any gene: 7. The CDR3 contains 15 residues. The germline CDR1 and CDR2 sequences are LGHDT and YNNKEL (reference sequence). This CDR3 is CASSQRREGDDTQYF. As DNA, the CDR3 is TGTGCCAGCAGCCAACGTCGGGAGGGAGACGATACGCAGTATTTT.

The V and J genes are TRBV19 and TRBJ1-5, with TRBD1 matching 9 bases. This CDR3 spans 16 amino acids. Germline CDR1 is LNHDA and CDR2 is SQIVND (reference sequence). Trimming at V came to 5 bases and at J to 3 bases, leaving 8 bases not matched to a gene. The CDR3 bases are TGTGCCAGTAGTTTAAGGGGACAGGGACCCAATCAGCCCCAGCATTTT. This encodes CASSLRGQGPNQPQHF. Full variable domain (rest looked up from reference TRBV19 and TRBJ1-5): DGGITQSPKYLFRKEGQNVTLSCEQNLNHDAMYWYRQDPGQGLRLIYYSQIVNDFQKGDIAEGYSVSREKKESFPLTVTSAQKNPTAFYLCASSLRGQGPNQPQHFGDGTRLSIL.

The V and J genes are TRBV6-2 or TRBV6-3 and TRBJ1-5; no reliable D call. Trimming cost V 0 bases and J 6 bases, with 12 bases left between them. Germline V gives CDR1 MNHEY, CDR2 SVGEGT. This CDR3 has 15 amino acids. The CDR3 nucleotides are TGTGCCAGCAGTTACTCGATCGGGGAAGGTCAGCCCCAGCATTTT. The encoded protein is CASSYSIGEGQPQHF.

The genes are TRBV5-1 and TRBJ2-2, with 11 bases matching TRBD1. CDR1 is SGHRS, CDR2 YFSETQ, per germline. V was pared by 4 bases and J by 3 bases, with 8 bases of the junction left unmatched. This CDR3 has 17 residues. DNA for the CDR3: TGCGCCAGCAGCCCGGGACAGGGGGGCCTCCACACCGGGGAGCTGTTTTTT. Translated: CASSPGQGGLHTGELFF.

The V and J genes are TRBV6-5 and TRBJ2-1; 10 nucleotides match TRBD1. V was clipped by 6 bases and J by 0 bases; unmatched bases: 2. Per the germline V gene, CDR1 is MNHEY and CDR2 is SVGAGI. The CDR3 is made up of 15 amino acids. Here the CDR3 reads CASRDRGTSYNEQFF. CDR3 in DNA: TGTGCCAGCAGGGACAGGGGGACCTCCTACAATGAGCAGTTCTTC.

This chain uses TRBV4-2 with TRBJ2-1; no definite D call. The CDR3 is 18 amino acids. Per germline, CDR1 LGHNA and CDR2 YNFKEQ. Trimming removed 4 bases at V and 4 bases at J, with 23 bases between. CDR3 nucleotides: TGTGCCAGCAGCCGAGCCGAAGCCTCGTCGATTCGGTACAATGAGCAGTTCTTC. Translation gives CASSRAEASSIRYNEQFF.

The V gene is TRBV6-5, the J gene TRBJ1-1; TRBD1 is a possible D gene (6 bases). This CDR3 has 16 residues. The germline gives CDR1 MNHEY, CDR2 SVGAGI. Trimming stripped 4 bases from V and 2 bases from J, with 17 bases between. This CDR3 is CASSLAGVNPNTEAFF. Here the CDR3 DNA reads TGTGCCAGCAGTTTGGCAGGGGTAAACCCTAACACTGAAGCTTTCTTT.

The V and J genes are TRBV5-6 and TRBJ2-1; D gene ambiguous. The V gene's germline CDR1 is SGHDT and CDR2 YYEEEE. This CDR3 region has 16 residues. Deletions cut 6 bases from V and 1 base from J, with 17 bases between. The CDR3 region is CASNYPPGLSYNEQFF. The DNA of the CDR3 is TGTGCCAGCAATTACCCCCCGGGTCTGTCCTACAATGAGCAGTTCTTC.

The chain combines TRBV2 with TRBJ2-5; D remains ambiguous. From germline, CDR1 is SNHLY and CDR2 FYNNEI. Trimming removed 1 base at V and 4 bases at J, with 10 bases between. This CDR3 is built from 14 residues. CDR3 loop: CASSEGPNGETQYF. CDR3 sequence (DNA): TGTGCCAGCAGTGAAGGCCCAAACGGAGAGACCCAGTACTTC.

The chain has TRBV27 and TRBJ1-4; no firm D call. Germline CDR1 reads MNHEY; CDR2 reads SMNVEV (reference sequence). V lost 5 bases to trimming and J lost 8 bases, with 18 bases between them. The CDR3 extends over 15 amino acids. DNA for the CDR3: TGTGCCAGCAGTCCCCTGACGCTGTTGAGGGAAAAACTGTTTTTT. It specifies CASSPLTLLREKLFF.

This clone has only one observation. The gene calls are TRBV12-3 or TRBV12-4 and TRBJ2-1; tentative D call: TRBD1 (5 bases). Trimming shortened V by 5 bases and J by 15 bases, and 17 bases separated the two germline ends. The CDR3 is made up of 12 amino acids. CDR3 amino acids: CASSRRTSYLFF. CDR3 in DNA: TGTGCCAGCAGTCGGCGGACATCTTATCTGTTCTTC.

This clone turned up a few times. This chain joins TRBV4-1 and TRBJ2-7; weak D call: TRBD1 (6 bases). This CDR3 has 15 amino acids. V dropped 0 bases and J dropped 2 bases, with 11 bases sitting between them. CDR1 and CDR2 (germline): MGHRA, YSYEKL. The chain's CDR3 is CASSQEGAGAYEQYF. CDR3 DNA: TGCGCCAGCAGCCAAGAGGGGGCAGGGGCCTACGAGCAGTACTTC.